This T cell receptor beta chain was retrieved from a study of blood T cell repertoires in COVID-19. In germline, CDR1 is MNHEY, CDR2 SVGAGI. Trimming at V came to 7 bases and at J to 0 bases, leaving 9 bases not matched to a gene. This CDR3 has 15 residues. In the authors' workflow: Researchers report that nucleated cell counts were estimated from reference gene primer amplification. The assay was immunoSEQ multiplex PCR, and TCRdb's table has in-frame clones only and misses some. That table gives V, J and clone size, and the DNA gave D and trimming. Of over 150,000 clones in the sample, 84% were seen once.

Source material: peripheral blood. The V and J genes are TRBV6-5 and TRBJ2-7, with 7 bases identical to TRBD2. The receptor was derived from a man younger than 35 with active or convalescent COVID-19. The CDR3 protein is CASKEDGRDSYEQYF. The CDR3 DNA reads TGTGCCAGCAAAGAGGATGGGAGGGACTCCTACGAGCAGTACTTC.